The TCR beta chain described here comes from a study of blood T cell repertoires in COVID-19. V lost 5 bases, J lost 5 bases, and 15 bases lay in between. CDR1 is SNHLY and CDR2 is FYNNEI in the germline V gene. This CDR3 has 14 residues. The repertoire was sequenced with immunoSEQ multiplex PCR; TCRdb's copy has only in-frame clones and lacks some. The sample lists around 300,000 clones; approximately 83% were seen once. Input material: peripheral blood. The source of this sequence is a woman between 65 and 79 years old with acute or convalescent COVID-19. The chain uses TRBV2 and TRBJ1-1, with a weak D call TRBD1 (5 bases). CDR3 DNA: TGTGCCAGCAGTCTGGGGGAGGGGAATACTGAAGCTTTCTTT. It specifies CASSLGEGNTEAFF.